The rows below give T cell receptor beta chains drawn from one sample of a study of technical replicates of blood from a handful of donors. Profiling relied on immunoSEQ multiplex PCR, and the TCRdb table lists in-frame clones only, not all of them. The sample has tens of thousands of clones; 90% are singletons. Sequencing was performed on PBMCs. These receptors were collected from a human donor in good health. Some clones in this sample may be carry-over from other donors' samples. Both conserved end residues are part of each CDR3. The D gene is left open where the match is weak. Part of the rows lack a size; the others show once, few, many or a class for expanded clones.

cdr3_nt cdr3_aa clone_size v_call d_call j_call
TGCGCCAGCAGCTTGGTGGGAGGGAATATGAACACTGAAGCTTTCTTT CASSLVGGNMNTEAFF . TRBV5-1 . TRBJ1-1
TGTGCCAGCAGCGGGGGGGCAGGGGGAACCTACGAGCAGTACTTC CASSGGAGGTYEQYF . TRBV9 . TRBJ2-7
TGTGCCAGCAGCTTAGCGGCTGGGGGACAGGGTCACTATGGCTACACCTTC CASSLAAGGQGHYGYTF . TRBV7-8 TRBD1 TRBJ1-2
TGTGCCAGCACAGAACGTCGGGGTAGCACAGATACGCAGTATTTT CASTERRGSTDTQYF . TRBV6-6 . TRBJ2-3
TGCGCCAGCAGCTTGGCTCTAGCGCGAGGGGAGCTGTTTTTT CASSLALARGELFF . TRBV5-1 . TRBJ2-2
TGTGCCAGCAGTACCACAGTCCTCTCTGGAAACACCATATATTTT CASSTTVLSGNTIYF . TRBV6-5 . TRBJ1-3
TGTGCCAGTAGTTCCGCACCCTGGACAGGACCAGACAATGAGCAGTTCTTC CASSSAPWTGPDNEQFF . TRBV19 TRBD1 TRBJ2-1
TGTGCCAGCAGTACTCCGGGGAGGGGCCAAGAAAAACTGTTTTTT CASSTPGRGQEKLFF . TRBV6-1 . TRBJ1-4
TGTGCCAGCACCCTCTCGACAGGGCTGGGCACAGATACGCAGTATTTT CASTLSTGLGTDTQYF . TRBV18 TRBD1 TRBJ2-3
TGTGCCAGCAGCCCCCGGCGGGCGAACACCGGGGAGCTGTTTTTT CASSPRRANTGELFF . TRBV13 . TRBJ2-2
TGTGCCAGCAGCCCGAGAGGTGGAAGCTCCTATAATTCACCCCTCCACTTT CASSPRGGSSYNSPLHF . TRBV5-5 . TRBJ1-6
TGTGCCAGCAGCTTAGGGGGACAGGCCTACAATGAGCAGTTCTTC CASSLGGQAYNEQFF . TRBV7-3 TRBD1 TRBJ2-1
TGCGCCAGCGGGCCGGGGGGGGAGTACAATGAGCAGTTCTTC CASGPGGEYNEQFF . TRBV5-1 TRBD2 TRBJ2-1
TGTGCCAGCAGCCAGACAGGAAAAGGACGAGAGACCCAGTACTTC CASSQTGKGRETQYF . TRBV7-2 . TRBJ2-5
TGTGCCAGCTCACCAGGGGGCGTCTACGAGCAGTACTTC CASSPGGVYEQYF . TRBV18 . TRBJ2-7
TGTGCCAGCAGCTTAAACCCTGCAGGGTTTGAAAAACTGTTTTTT CASSLNPAGFEKLFF . TRBV7-2 . TRBJ1-4
TGTGCCAGCAGTGACTCGAGGTATGGGAGGGAAAAACTGTTTTTT CASSDSRYGREKLFF . TRBV6-4 . TRBJ1-4
TGTGCCAGCAGCTCCGAGGGGGCCACCGGGGAGCTGTTTTTT CASSSEGATGELFF . TRBV5-4 TRBD1 TRBJ2-2
TGTGCCAGCAGCTTAGCGCCTTTGCGGGAGGGGTCCTACGAGCAGTACTTC CASSLAPLREGSYEQYF . TRBV7-6 TRBD2 TRBJ2-7
TGTGCCAGCAGCGTATGGTCTTCTCCAACCGGCAATGAGCAGTTCTTC CASSVWSSPTGNEQFF . TRBV9 . TRBJ2-1
TGTGCCAGCTCCCCGACTTGGACAGATACGCAGTATTTT CASSPTWTDTQYF . TRBV18 . TRBJ2-3
TGCGCCAGCAGCTTGGCCGTATTCTCTGGGGCCAACGTCCTGACTTTC CASSLAVFSGANVLTF once TRBV5-1 . TRBJ2-6
TGTGCCAGCAGTGAATCGTCGGGAAGGACTAATGAAAAACTGTTTTTT CASSESSGRTNEKLFF . TRBV25-1 . TRBJ1-4
TGTGCCTGGAGTTCGGGGACAGTAGGAGAGCAGTACTTC CAWSSGTVGEQYF . TRBV30 TRBD1 TRBJ2-7
TGTGCCAGCAGTGAGGACTCCACGGACTCCGAGCAGTACTTC CASSEDSTDSEQYF . TRBV2 . TRBJ2-7
TGCAGCGTGCTAAGGGGGATCGAGACCCAGTACTTC CSVLRGIETQYF . TRBV29-1 . TRBJ2-5
TGTGCCAGCAGCCAAAATGCCCCTCGAAGTTCAGTCACCTTC CASSQNAPRSSVTF . TRBV4-2 . TRBJ1-2
TGTGCCAGCTCACCGGGCCAGAACTACGAGCAGTACTTC CASSPGQNYEQYF . TRBV18 . TRBJ2-7
TGCGCCAGCAGCCAAGCGGGTACCCCTACAGGGGGCGGGGGCTACACCTTC CASSQAGTPTGGGGYTF . TRBV4-1 TRBD1 TRBJ1-2
TGCGCCAGCAGCCAAAGCGGGGCCACTTCCTACGAGCAGTACTTC CASSQSGATSYEQYF . TRBV4-1 TRBD2 TRBJ2-7
TGTGCCAGCAGCCAAGGGCCGGGACTACAATACGAGCAGTACTTC CASSQGPGLQYEQYF . TRBV4-2 TRBD2 TRBJ2-7
TGTGCCAGCAGCGGACAGGCAGGGGACTATGGCTACACCTTC CASSGQAGDYGYTF . TRBV7-9 TRBD1 TRBJ1-2
TGTGCCAGCAGCTTAGAGGGGACTAGCGTCGCAGCTATCCCCCGCAATGAGCAGTTCTTC CASSLEGTSVAAIPRNEQFF . TRBV7-8 TRBD2 TRBJ2-1
TGTGCCAGCAGTGAAGAGAAGGTCGGGGTTAGGGAGACCCAGTACTTC CASSEEKVGVRETQYF . TRBV25-1 . TRBJ2-5
TGTGCCAGTAGGCCAGGTGTGCATAGCACAGATACGCAGTATTTT CASRPGVHSTDTQYF . TRBV19 . TRBJ2-3
TGTGCCAGTAGTCCCCGGACAGGGAACACCGGGGAGCTGTTTTTT CASSPRTGNTGELFF . TRBV19 TRBD1 TRBJ2-2
TGTGCCAGCAGCAAGCCTTTTGGGACAGCCCCTAATGAGCAGTTCTTC CASSKPFGTAPNEQFF . TRBV5-6 TRBD1 TRBJ2-1
TGTGCCGCCCGACGGGGACGGAGGGGCTCTGGGGCCAACGTCCTGACTTTC CAARRGRRGSGANVLTF . TRBV7-2 . TRBJ2-6
TGTGCCAGTATTGAGGTTTGCTATGGCTACACCTTC CASIEVCYGYTF . TRBV19 . TRBJ1-2
TGTGCTAGTGGCGCGGGACTAGCGGGCACAGATACGCAGTATTTT CASGAGLAGTDTQYF once TRBV12-5 TRBD2 TRBJ2-3
TGCGCCAGCAGCCAGGCAGGGGGCATTATGAACACTGAAGCTTTCTTT CASSQAGGIMNTEAFF . TRBV4-1 TRBD1 TRBJ1-1
TGTGCCAGCTCACATGGGGAGGCAGATACGCAGTATTTT CASSHGEADTQYF once TRBV18 . TRBJ2-3
TGCGCCAGCAGCCAAGAACTAGCGGGGGGGCCCACAGATACGCAGTATTTT CASSQELAGGPTDTQYF once TRBV4-3 TRBD2 TRBJ2-3
TGTGCCAGTAGTTTGGAAGCGACAGGGTATGGCTACACCTTC CASSLEATGYGYTF once TRBV19 TRBD1 TRBJ1-2
TGCGCCAGCAGCCAAGAGGGACAGGGGAGTTCACCCCTCCACTTT CASSQEGQGSSPLHF . TRBV4-3 TRBD1 TRBJ1-6
TGTGCCAGCAGCGTAGAATTACGAGGGGACAGGGGCTATGGCTACACCTTC CASSVELRGDRGYGYTF . TRBV9 TRBD1 TRBJ1-2
TGTGCCAGCAGCTTAGCGGCAGGGAACGGGGAGCTGTTTTTT CASSLAAGNGELFF . TRBV7-2 . TRBJ2-2
TGTGCCAGCAGCGTAGGACTAGCGGGGGGATACAATGAGCAGTTCTTC CASSVGLAGGYNEQFF . TRBV9 TRBD2 TRBJ2-1
TGTGCCAGCAGTTACTTTAGCGGGAGTTCCTACAATGAGCAGTTCTTC CASSYFSGSSYNEQFF . TRBV6-5 TRBD2 TRBJ2-1
TGTGCCAGCAGCTTCTCCGGTGGGGCGGTTGAAAAACTGTTTTTT CASSFSGGAVEKLFF . TRBV7-9 . TRBJ1-4
TGTGCCAGCAGCTTAACAGGCCGAGACGATGAGCAGTTCTTC CASSLTGRDDEQFF once TRBV7-2 . TRBJ2-1
TGTGCCAGCAGCTTAGGGACTCTCTACGAGCAGTACTTC CASSLGTLYEQYF . TRBV7-8 . TRBJ2-7
TGTGCCAGCAGCGTAGAAGGGGCAGGTAATTCACCCCTCCACTTT CASSVEGAGNSPLHF once TRBV9 . TRBJ1-6
TGTGCCAGCAGCGGGCGACTCGGACAGGGGCTTGAGACCCAGTACTTC CASSGRLGQGLETQYF once TRBV9 TRBD1 TRBJ2-5
TGTGCCAGCAGTTTATTGGTTAGAGGATACGAGCAGTACTTC CASSLLVRGYEQYF . TRBV27 . TRBJ2-7
TGCGCCAGCAGCCAAGAACCGACACCGGGGGGCCCAGATACGCAGTATTTT CASSQEPTPGGPDTQYF once TRBV4-1 . TRBJ2-3
TGTGCCAGCAGGCGGGAGGGTAGCGGCTACACCTTC CASRREGSGYTF . TRBV7-2 . TRBJ1-2